These 18 T cell receptor beta chains were all obtained from the same sample, sequenced in a study of blood T cell repertoires in COVID-19. The method was immunoSEQ multiplex PCR; TCRdb's version includes in-frame clones alone and lacks a portion of them. The sample contains fewer than 200,000 clones, around 76% of which appear only once. Input material: peripheral blood. Every receptor here comes from a woman in her forties or fifties with active or convalescent COVID-19.

The J gene is TRBJ2-3, the V gene TRBV18; TRBD2 aligns across 13 bases. The CDR3 runs to 18 residues. Germline V lookup: CDR1 KGHSH, CDR2 LQKENI. V shed 4 bases, J shed 3 bases, and the junction held 10 bases outside the gene matches. The CDR3 reads CASSLYSGTSGATDTQYF. The DNA for the CDR3 is TGTGCCAGCTCACTTTACTCCGGGACTAGCGGGGCAACAGATACGCAGTATTTT.

CDR3 nucleotide sequence: TGTGCCAGCTCACCAAACAGAAACCAAGAGACCCAGTACTTC. Translation: CASSPNRNQETQYF. This chain joins TRBV18 and TRBJ2-5; no definite D call. The CDR3 sequence is 14 residues long. The germline V and J ends were trimmed by 2 bases and 0 bases, with 7 bases remaining between them. Germline V CDR1 and CDR2: KGHSH, LQKENI.

The rearrangement links TRBV19 to TRBJ2-1; no clear D. V lost 2 bases and J 0 bases, leaving 11 bases between the germline ends. Germline assignment: CDR1 LNHDA and CDR2 SQIVND (reference sequence). CDR3 length: 16 amino acids. The CDR3 coding sequence is TGTGCCAGTAGTATACTCCCTCCGAGCTCCTACAATGAGCAGTTCTTC. Residues: CASSILPPSSYNEQFF.

V is TRBV3-1 (or the pseudogene TRBV3-2) and J is TRBJ2-1; TRBD2 matches 9 bases. Germline CDR1 and CDR2: LGHDT and YNNKEL (reference sequence). The CDR3 has 15 amino acids. Unmatched junction bases numbered 4, after V lost 4 bases and J lost 3 bases. The CDR3 DNA is TGTGCCAGCAGCCTAGCGGGGGCTAACTACAATGAGCAGTTCTTC. The encoded protein is CASSLAGANYNEQFF.

This rearrangement joins TRBV28 to TRBJ2-1; possible D gene TRBD1, 5 bases. Germline assignment: CDR1 MDHEN and CDR2 SYDVKM. The CDR3 contains 15 residues. Trimming took 2 bases from V and 7 from J, leaving 15 bases between them. Written as DNA, the CDR3 is TGTGCCAGCAGTTTACGTGGACACCCTTTGAATGAGCAGTTCTTC. Protein product: CASSLRGHPLNEQFF.

This clone has more than one count but fewer than ten. The V gene is TRBV9, the J gene TRBJ2-4; 9 nucleotides line up with TRBD1. The J segment lost 2 bases and the V segment lost 0 bases, leaving 15 bases of the junction unmatched. This CDR3 is built from 20 residues. The germline V gene encodes CDR1 SGDLS and CDR2 YYNGEE. The CDR3 coding sequence is TGTGCCAGCAGCGTAGCCCCTGGGCCCGGGACAGGGCTGACCAAAAACATTCAGTACTTC. It encodes CASSVAPGPGTGLTKNIQYF.

V and J are TRBV4-2 and TRBJ1-3; D might be TRBD1 (5 bases). CDR3 length: 15 amino acids. V shed 5 bases and J shed 5 bases, with 16 bases lying between them. Germline V gene data show CDR1 as LGHNA and CDR2 as YNFKEQ. For the CDR3, the DNA is TGTGCCAGCAGCTATCCGGGGGGGGGAAGAAACACCATATATTTT. Protein: CASSYPGGGRNTIYF.

The V call is TRBV7-3, the J call TRBJ2-2; 10 nucleotides match TRBD2. J gave up 6 bases and V 5 bases, and 15 bases lay outside the gene matches. Germline V lookup: CDR1 SGHTA, CDR2 FQGTGA. This CDR3 is 18 amino acids long. The CDR3 DNA is TGTGCCAGCAGCCCAGGGCGGCTAGCGGGAGTCTCGGCCGGGGAGCTGTTTTTT. Its protein is CASSPGRLAGVSAGELFF.

This clone was observed a single time. The V call is TRBV6-1, the J call TRBJ1-2; D is unclear. The CDR3 runs to 15 residues. The V and J ends lost 2 bases and 1 base respectively, with 11 bases between them. CDR1 and CDR2 from the germline V gene are MNHNS and SASEGT. CDR3: CASSELLGGNYGYTF. The CDR3 bases are TGTGCCAGCAGTGAACTACTGGGAGGTAACTATGGCTACACCTTC.

This chain links TRBV28 with TRBJ2-5, with TRBD1 identical over 7 bases. V lost 5 bases, J lost 5 bases, and 17 bases stayed unmatched. The CDR3 sequence is 17 residues long. CDR1 and CDR2 (germline): MDHEN, SYDVKM. CDR3 protein: CASSHRSGTATRETQYF. The CDR3 DNA reads TGTGCCAGCAGTCATCGGTCGGGGACAGCAACAAGGGAGACCCAGTACTTC.

The chain couples TRBV30 to TRBJ1-1; weak D call: TRBD1 (6 bases). V was shortened by 0 bases and J by 0 bases, with 20 bases between the two germline ends. The CDR3 loop spans 18 amino acids. Germline V gives CDR1 GTSNPN, CDR2 SVGIG (reference sequence). The CDR3 loop is CAWSVGHGVQGLNTEAFF. The CDR3 bases are TGTGCCTGGAGTGTAGGCCATGGGGTACAGGGACTGAACACTGAAGCTTTCTTT.

The CDR3 coding sequence is TGTGCCAGCAGCTTAAAGTCTGAGGCGGGGGAGCAGTACTTC. Translating it yields CASSLKSEAGEQYF. The chain joins TRBV7-9 to TRBJ2-7, with D possibly matching TRBD2 (6 bases). Trimming pared 2 bases from V and 7 bases from J, leaving 15 bases between. The CDR3 sequence is 14 residues long. Germline-derived CDR1 and CDR2 are SEHNR and FQNEAQ (reference sequence). The complete variable domain, with remaining parts taken from reference TRBV7-9 and TRBJ2-7, reads DTGVSQNPRHKITKRGQNVTFRCDPISEHNRLYWYRQTLGQGPEFLTYFQNEAQLEKSRLLSDRFSAERPKGSFSTLEIQRTEQGDSAMYLCASSLKSEAGEQYFGPGTRLTVT.

The table lists this clone with a count of one. The chain couples TRBV19 to TRBJ1-5, with 9 bases fitting TRBD1. Trimming at V came to 6 bases and at J to 1 base, leaving 16 bases not matched to a gene. Germline lookup yields CDR1 LNHDA and CDR2 SQIVND (reference sequence). The length of the CDR3 is 19 residues. The CDR3 region is CASSRIQGALAQSNQPQHF. Here the CDR3 DNA reads TGTGCCAGTAGCAGAATACAGGGGGCACTGGCCCAGAGCAATCAGCCCCAGCATTTT.

The table lists this clone with a few counts. The V gene is TRBV5-1, the J gene TRBJ2-2; D is perhaps TRBD2 (5 bases). Trimming took off 4 bases at V and 2 bases at J, with 12 bases between the two ends. This CDR3 region has 15 residues. Germline V gene data show CDR1 as SGHRS and CDR2 as YFSETQ. The DNA for the CDR3 is TGCGCCAGCAGCCTGGCGGGTAGTAACACCGGGGAGCTGTTTTTT. The encoded protein is CASSLAGSNTGELFF. Variable domain in full (rest from reference TRBV5-1 and TRBJ2-2): KAGVTQTPRYLIKTRGQQVTLSCSPISGHRSVSWYQQTPGQGLQFLFEYFSETQRNKGNFPGRFSGRQFSNSRSEMNVSTLELGDSALYLCASSLAGSNTGELFFGEGSRLTVL.

The rearrangement joins TRBV24-1 to TRBJ2-3; 7 nucleotides align to TRBD1. Trimming at V came to 1 base and at J to 0 bases, leaving 3 bases not matched to a gene. There are 16 residues in the CDR3. The germline CDR1 and CDR2 sequences are KGHDR and SFDVKD. Written as DNA, the CDR3 is TGTGCCACCAGTGATTTCACAGGGGATAGCACAGATACGCAGTATTTT. Translating it yields CATSDFTGDSTDTQYF.

This clone was detected only once. The rearrangement uses TRBV7-6 and TRBJ2-2; TRBD2 agrees at 7 bases. CDR1 SGHVS and CDR2 FNYEAQ come from the germline V gene. Trimming cost V 5 bases and J 4 bases; bases outside gene matches: 10. CDR3 length: 16 residues. The DNA of the CDR3 is TGTGCCAGCAGCCCGGCCCGGGACTACTCCACCGGGGAGCTGTTTTTT. It encodes CASSPARDYSTGELFF. The full variable domain, with the rest looked up from reference TRBV7-6 and TRBJ2-2, is GAGVSQSPRYKVTKRGQDVALRCDPISGHVSLYWYRQALGQGPEFLTYFNYEAQQDKSGLPNDRFSAERPEGSISTLTIQRTEQRDSAMYRCASSPARDYSTGELFFGEGSRLTVL.

This clone has just one count. CDR3 nucleotides: TGTGCCACCAGCAGTGGACAGGGGATTGAGACCCAGTACTTC. It codes for CATSSGQGIETQYF. This chain links TRBV15 with TRBJ2-5; 9 positions match TRBD1. V gave up 3 bases and J gave up 5 bases; unmatched junction bases: 4. Germline loops: CDR1 LNHNV, CDR2 YYDKDF (reference sequence). The CDR3 totals 14 residues.

V usage is TRBV28 and J usage is TRBJ2-3; D gene unclear. V was pared by 6 bases and J by 2 bases, with 3 bases between. CDR1 and CDR2 (germline): MDHEN, SYDVKM. This CDR3 is 11 amino acids long. CDR3 DNA sequence: TGTGCCAGCAGCCTCACAGATACGCAGTATTTT. Its translation is CASSLTDTQYF.